This entry lists 25 T cell receptor beta chains sequenced from one sample in a study of cytomegalovirus exposure and HLA in healthy donors. The primer mix had 60 Vbeta and 13 Jbeta primers. The repertoire was sequenced with immunoSEQ multiplex PCR; TCRdb's copy has only in-frame clones and lacks some. Reported are 60,000 to 85,000 clones; the ten largest clones contain roughly 13%. The sequencing sample was made of PBMCs. The receptors come from a man over 45 in good health and CMV-seropositive.

V gene TRBV5-6 combines with J gene TRBJ2-5, with 7 bases aligning to TRBD1. The V and J ends lost 1 base and 5 bases, in that order; junction bases with no gene match: 5. The CDR3 loop spans 14 amino acids. The V gene's germline CDR1 is SGHDT and CDR2 YYEEEE. The CDR3 coding sequence is TGTGCCAGCAGCTTGCTACAGGGGACGGAGACCCAGTACTTC. It yields the protein CASSLLQGTETQYF.

This rearrangement joins TRBV12-5 to TRBJ1-1, with 9 bases lining up with TRBD1. The CDR3 has 15 amino acids. Germline CDR1 is LGHNT and CDR2 is FRNRAP. Trimming removed 6 bases from V and 5 bases from J; junction bases left unmatched: 10. The CDR3, as DNA: TGTGCTAGTGGCTCCACCACAGGGGGCGGAACTGAAGCTTTCTTT. This sequence encodes CASGSTTGGGTEAFF.

The gene calls are TRBV7-2 and TRBJ2-5; 11 nucleotides align to TRBD2. Germline loops: CDR1 SGHTA, CDR2 FQGNSA. V lost 7 bases to trimming and J lost 4 bases; unmatched junction nucleotides: 11. The CDR3 sequence is 16 residues long. CDR3 loop: CASTIPLAGGVETQYF. CDR3 in DNA: TGTGCCAGCACGATCCCCCTAGCGGGAGGAGTAGAGACCCAGTACTTC.

V gene TRBV5-1 combines with J gene TRBJ2-7; D may be TRBD2 (6 bases). The V and J ends lost 4 bases and 0 bases respectively, with 14 bases between them. Per germline, CDR1 SGHRS and CDR2 YFSETQ. This CDR3 is 15 amino acids long. The CDR3 loop reads CASSERSGGSYEQYV. Here the CDR3 DNA reads TGCGCCAGCAGCGAACGTAGCGGTGGCTCCTACGAGCAGTACGTC.

The gene calls are TRBV6-5 and TRBJ2-7; TRBD1 might be the D (6 bases). This CDR3 comprises 13 residues. Germline V gives CDR1 MNHEY, CDR2 SVGAGI. The V end was cut by 6 bases, the J end by 4 bases, with 13 bases between. Here the CDR3 reads CASRPGQLYEQYF. The CDR3 DNA reads TGTGCCAGCAGACCCGGACAGCTTTACGAGCAGTACTTC.

This chain uses TRBV2 with TRBJ1-2; perhaps TRBD1 as D (6 bases). V was pared by 1 base and J by 7 bases, with 16 bases between. Germline V gene data show CDR1 as SNHLY and CDR2 as FYNNEI. This CDR3 has 15 amino acids. The CDR3 loop reads CASSEVGGQSSGYTF. The CDR3 nucleotides read TGTGCCAGCAGTGAAGTCGGAGGACAGTCCAGTGGCTACACCTTC. Filled out from reference TRBV2 and TRBJ1-2, the complete variable domain reads EPEVTQTPSHQVTQMGQEVILRCVPISNHLYFYWYRQILGQKVEFLVSFYNNEISEKSEIFDDQFSVERPDGSNFTLKIRSTKLEDSAMYFCASSEVGGQSSGYTFGSGTRLTVV.

The chain couples TRBV28 to TRBJ2-3; no clear D. Looked up from germline, CDR1 is MDHEN and CDR2 is SYDVKM. The germline V and J ends were trimmed by 5 bases and 4 bases, with 13 bases remaining between them. CDR3 length equals 14 residues. The CDR3 sequence: CASSPLSRADTQYF. The CDR3 bases are TGTGCCAGCAGTCCCCTCTCTAGAGCAGATACGCAGTATTTT.

The rearrangement uses TRBV18 and TRBJ1-1, with D maybe TRBD1 (5 bases). Trimming left V 3 bases short and J 1 base short, with 15 bases between. Germline-derived CDR1 and CDR2 are KGHSH and LQKENI. The CDR3 is 16 residues long. The CDR3 DNA reads TGTGCCAGCTCACCCCACCCCAGCAGGGCGAACACTGAAGCTTTCTTT. Translation: CASSPHPSRANTEAFF.

The rearrangement links TRBV19 to TRBJ1-5, with 7 bases lining up with TRBD1. Germline trimming cut 3 bases from V and 7 bases from J; bases unmatched to any gene: 6. Germline V gene data show CDR1 as LNHDA and CDR2 as SQIVND (reference sequence). The CDR3 spans 14 residues. CDR3 region: CASSIRQGGQPQHF. The CDR3 DNA is TGTGCCAGTAGTATCAGGCAGGGGGGACAGCCCCAGCATTTT.

CDR3 region: CASSLPPKGRDQETQYF. CDR3 in DNA: TGCGCCAGCAGCCTCCCCCCGAAGGGCAGGGACCAAGAGACCCAGTACTTC. The chain has TRBV4-1 and TRBJ2-5; maybe TRBD1 (5 bases). The CDR3 is made up of 17 amino acids. V shed 4 bases and J shed 0 bases, with 18 bases lying between them. Germline V CDR1 and CDR2: MGHRA, YSYEKL.

The chain recombines TRBV19 with TRBJ1-4; TRBD1 matches 11 bases. The V gene end was trimmed by 5 bases and the J gene end by 3 bases; junction bases not matched to a gene: 5. Germline V lookup: CDR1 LNHDA, CDR2 SQIVND (reference sequence). The CDR3 length is 16 residues. CDR3 protein: CASSPRDRGANEKLFF. CDR3 in DNA: TGTGCCAGTAGTCCCCGGGACAGGGGGGCTAATGAAAAACTGTTTTTT.

The rearrangement uses TRBV5-4 and TRBJ2-7; tentative D call: TRBD1 (6 bases). The CDR3 is 16 residues long. V lost 4 bases and J lost 0, with 17 bases in between. Germline assignment: CDR1 SGHNT and CDR2 YYREEE (reference sequence). CDR3 coding DNA: TGTGCCAGCAGCCCTATCGACCACAGGGCCTCCTACGAGCAGTACTTC. Residues: CASSPIDHRASYEQYF. Together with reference TRBV5-4 and TRBJ2-7, the CDR3 gives the full variable domain: ETGVTQSPTHLIKTRGQQVTLRCSSQSGHNTVSWYQQALGQGPQFIFQYYREEENGRGNFPPRFSGLQFPNYSSELNVNALELDDSALYLCASSPIDHRASYEQYFGPGTRLTVT.

The chain carries TRBV18 and TRBJ2-1; D remains ambiguous. Deletions cut 5 bases from V and 5 bases from J, with 10 bases between. The CDR3 is 13 amino acids. Germline lookup yields CDR1 KGHSH and CDR2 LQKENI. This chain's CDR3 is CASSFGVDNEQFF. The CDR3 DNA reads TGTGCCAGCTCATTCGGAGTTGACAATGAGCAGTTCTTC.

The J gene is TRBJ2-2, the V gene TRBV19, with 7 bases aligning to TRBD2. V lost 5 bases to trimming and J lost 6 bases; unmatched junction nucleotides: 15. CDR3 size: 17 residues. Germline CDR1 LNHDA, CDR2 SQIVND (reference sequence). Here the CDR3 DNA reads TGTGCCAGTAGTCCGATGGGTCCAGCGGGAATGGCCGGGGAGCTGTTTTTT. Translating it yields CASSPMGPAGMAGELFF. Full variable domain (missing parts from reference TRBV19 and TRBJ2-2): DGGITQSPKYLFRKEGQNVTLSCEQNLNHDAMYWYRQDPGQGLRLIYYSQIVNDFQKGDIAEGYSVSREKKESFPLTVTSAQKNPTAFYLCASSPMGPAGMAGELFFGEGSRLTVL.

This sequence joins TRBV4-1 and TRBJ2-3; 11 nucleotides agree with TRBD2. Germline CDR1 is MGHRA and CDR2 is YSYEKL. With 6 bases clipped from V and 5 bases from J, the junction kept 10 bases outside the gene matches. The CDR3 spans 16 residues. The CDR3 protein is CASSQNSGRAIDTQYF. The CDR3 DNA is TGCGCCAGCAGTCAAAATAGCGGGAGGGCCATAGATACGCAGTATTTT.

The chain carries TRBV5-1 and TRBJ2-1, with TRBD2 matching 15 bases. This CDR3 region has 16 residues. The ends lost 7 bases at V and 5 bases at J; junction bases unmatched: 7. Germline V CDR1 and CDR2: SGHRS, YFSETQ. CDR3 protein: CASHRTSGGADNEQFF. CDR3 sequence (DNA): TGCGCCAGCCACAGGACTAGCGGGGGGGCAGACAATGAGCAGTTCTTC.

The chain employs TRBV29-1 and TRBJ2-5; D possibly corresponds to TRBD1 (5 bases). Germline V gene sequence: CDR1 SQVTM, CDR2 ANQGSEA. Between the trimmed V and J ends, which lost 5 bases and 1 base, there was a span of 14 bases. This CDR3 region has 14 residues. The CDR3 reads CSVRSFTGQETQYF. The CDR3 nucleotides read TGCAGCGTTCGTAGTTTCACAGGCCAAGAGACCCAGTACTTC.

As DNA, the CDR3 is TGTGCCAGCGCCAGGGGGGCGAGCAATCAGCCCCAGCATTTT. This encodes CASARGASNQPQHF. The rearrangement links TRBV9 to TRBJ1-5, with 7 bases that match TRBD1. The germline V gene encodes CDR1 SGDLS and CDR2 YYNGEE. The CDR3 runs 14 residues. Trimming removed 7 bases from V and 1 base from J; junction bases left unmatched: 5. Filled out from reference TRBV9 and TRBJ1-5, the complete variable domain reads DSGVTQTPKHLITATGQRVTLRCSPRSGDLSVYWYQQSLDQGLQFLIQYYNGEERAKGNILERFSAQQFPDLHSELNLSSLELGDSALYFCASARGASNQPQHFGDGTRLSIL.

The chain combines TRBV6-1 with TRBJ1-2; 12 bases map to TRBD1. The CDR3 is made up of 15 amino acids. Germline V gene lookup returns CDR1 MNHNS and CDR2 SASEGT. Trimming at V came to 5 bases and at J to 5 bases, leaving 6 bases not matched to a gene. CDR3 protein: CASSSRDRGLYGYTF. For the CDR3, the DNA is TGTGCCAGCAGTTCCCGGGACAGGGGGCTATATGGCTACACCTTC.

The V and J genes are TRBV29-1 and TRBJ1-4; D is undetermined. The CDR3 length is 12 residues. V lost 7 bases to trimming and J lost 5 bases, with 11 bases between them. Germline V gene sequence: CDR1 SQVTM, CDR2 ANQGSEA. CDR3 sequence reads: CSGGGGNEKLFF. DNA of the CDR3: TGCAGCGGAGGAGGAGGGAATGAAAAACTGTTTTTT.

J is TRBJ1-6 and V is TRBV27; D ambiguous. This CDR3 comprises 14 residues. V gave up 3 bases and J gave up 8 bases, with 11 bases separating them. Per germline, CDR1 MNHEY and CDR2 SMNVEV (reference sequence). DNA for the CDR3: TGTGCCAGCAGTTTGAGGGCGACGGATTCACCCCTCCACTTT. Its protein is CASSLRATDSPLHF.

V and J are TRBV6-1 and TRBJ1-4, with D tentatively TRBD1 (5 bases). Germline V gene data show CDR1 as MNHNS and CDR2 as SASEGT. V shed 8 bases and J shed 5 bases, with 9 bases lying between them. The CDR3 sequence is 12 residues long. In DNA form, the CDR3 reads TGTGCCAGCCAGGGTTCGAATGAAAAACTGTTTTTT. Translation gives CASQGSNEKLFF.

J is TRBJ1-4 and V is TRBV5-1; 7 bases fit TRBD1. Germline V lookup: CDR1 SGHRS, CDR2 YFSETQ. V lost 0 bases to trimming and J lost 6 bases; unmatched junction nucleotides: 5. This CDR3 has 15 amino acids. CDR3 sequence reads: CASSLDGTADEKLFF. As DNA, the CDR3 is TGCGCCAGCAGCTTGGACGGGACAGCGGATGAAAAACTGTTTTTT.

This chain joins TRBV7-9 and TRBJ2-7; TRBD1 agrees at 7 bases. The CDR3 contains 12 residues. Germline CDR1 SEHNR, CDR2 FQNEAQ (reference sequence). J lost 7 bases, V lost 8 bases, and 8 bases had no gene match. The CDR3 sequence: CASRTSGGEQYF. Written as DNA, the CDR3 is TGTGCCAGCCGGACGTCAGGGGGAGAGCAGTACTTC.

The rearrangement links TRBV28 to TRBJ1-2; 9 nucleotides line up with TRBD1. Germline V gene data show CDR1 as MDHEN and CDR2 as SYDVKM. The CDR3 covers 15 residues. V trimming: 6 bases; J trimming: 3 bases; junction bases outside the gene matches: 8. This CDR3 reads CASRGRTGEDYGYTF. The CDR3 DNA follows: TGTGCCAGCAGAGGGAGGACAGGGGAGGACTATGGCTACACCTTC.